This T cell receptor beta chain emerged from a study of T-cell reconstitution after alpha-beta-depleted transplantation in children. Per the germline V gene, CDR1 is DFQATT and CDR2 is SNEGSKA (reference sequence). There are 15 residues in the CDR3. Trimming took 2 bases from V and 2 from J; bases not matched to a gene: 9. Unique molecular identifiers were used to barcode this TCRbeta library. TCRdb re-analysed the PCR reads in MiXCR, keeping a single row per CDR3 protein. The table has 700,000 to 950,000 distinct CDR3 sequences, under 20% seen once; the top ten hold around 5.3%. The TCR was taken from a male patient younger than 18 who had a stem cell transplant for acute lymphoblastic leukemia, so the T cells may come from the graft donor. The sample here was PBMCs, mostly from graft donor cells, taken 360 days after TCRalphabeta/CD19-depleted stem cell transplant. This rearrangement joins TRBV20-1 to TRBJ2-7; 7 nucleotides line up with TRBD1. Written as DNA, the CDR3 is TGCAGTGCTAGAAGGGCCGGGACAGAAGCCTACGAGCAGTACTTC. Translated, it gives CSARRAGTEAYEQYF.